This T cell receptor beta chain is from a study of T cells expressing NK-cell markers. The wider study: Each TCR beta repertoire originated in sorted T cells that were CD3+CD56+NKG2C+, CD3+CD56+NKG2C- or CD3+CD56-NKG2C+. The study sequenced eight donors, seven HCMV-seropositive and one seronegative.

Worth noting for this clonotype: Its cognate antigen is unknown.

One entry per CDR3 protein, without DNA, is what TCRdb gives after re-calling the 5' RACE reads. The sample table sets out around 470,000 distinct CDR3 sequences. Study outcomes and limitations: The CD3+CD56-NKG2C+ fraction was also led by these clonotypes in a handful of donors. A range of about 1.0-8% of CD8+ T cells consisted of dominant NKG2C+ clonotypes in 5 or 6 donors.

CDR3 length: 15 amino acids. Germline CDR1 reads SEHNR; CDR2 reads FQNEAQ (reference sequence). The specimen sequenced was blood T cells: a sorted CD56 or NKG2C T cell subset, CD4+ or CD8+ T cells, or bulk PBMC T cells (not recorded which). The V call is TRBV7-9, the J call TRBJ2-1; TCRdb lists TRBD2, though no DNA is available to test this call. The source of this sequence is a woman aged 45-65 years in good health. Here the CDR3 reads CASSLAGQSYNEQFF.